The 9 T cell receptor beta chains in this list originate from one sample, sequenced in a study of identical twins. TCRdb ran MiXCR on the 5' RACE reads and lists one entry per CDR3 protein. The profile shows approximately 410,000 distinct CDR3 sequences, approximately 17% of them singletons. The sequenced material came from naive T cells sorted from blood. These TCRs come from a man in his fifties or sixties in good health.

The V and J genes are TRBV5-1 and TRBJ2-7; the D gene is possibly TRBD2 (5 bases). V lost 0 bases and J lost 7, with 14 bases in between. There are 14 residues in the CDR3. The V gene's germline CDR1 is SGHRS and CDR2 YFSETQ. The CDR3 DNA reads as TGCGCCAGCAGCTTGGCCCTTAAGGGAGAAGAGCAGTACTTC. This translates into CASSLALKGEEQYF.

The CDR3 DNA reads as TGTGCCAGCAGCTTAGGGGCGGCTTGGACAGTCCAAGAGACCCAGTACTTC. Encoded protein: CASSLGAAWTVQETQYF. The genes are TRBV7-2 and TRBJ2-5; D perhaps matches TRBD1 (6 bases). This CDR3 contains 17 residues. The V and J ends lost 1 base and 1 base respectively, with 16 bases between them. The germline gives CDR1 SGHTA, CDR2 FQGNSA. The full variable domain, in which reference TRBV7-2 and TRBJ2-5 provide the parts outside the CDR3, is GAGVSQSPSNKVTEKGKDVELRCDPISGHTALYWYRQSLGQGLEFLIYFQGNSAPDKSGLPSDRFSAERTGGSVSTLTIQRTQQEDSAVYLCASSLGAAWTVQETQYFGPGTRLLVL.

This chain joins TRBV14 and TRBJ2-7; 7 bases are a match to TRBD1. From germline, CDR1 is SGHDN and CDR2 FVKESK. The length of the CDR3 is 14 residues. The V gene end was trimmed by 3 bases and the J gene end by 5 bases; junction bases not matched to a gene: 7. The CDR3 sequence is CASSHYRGFNEQYF. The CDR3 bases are TGTGCCAGCAGCCACTACAGGGGATTCAACGAGCAGTACTTC. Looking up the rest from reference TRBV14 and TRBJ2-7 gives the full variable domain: EAGVTQFPSHSVIEKGQTVTLRCDPISGHDNLYWYRRVMGKEIKFLLHFVKESKQDESGMPNNRFLAERTGGTYSTLKVQPAELEDSGVYFCASSHYRGFNEQYFGPGTRLTVT.

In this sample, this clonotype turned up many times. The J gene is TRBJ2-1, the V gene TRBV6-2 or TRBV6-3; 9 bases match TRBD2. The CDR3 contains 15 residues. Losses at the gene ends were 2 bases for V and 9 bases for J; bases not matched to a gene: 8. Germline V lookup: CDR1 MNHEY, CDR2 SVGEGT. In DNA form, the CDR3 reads TGTGCCAGCAGTTACACAGCGGGGGGATTTGGTGAGCAGTTCTTC. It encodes CASSYTAGGFGEQFF.

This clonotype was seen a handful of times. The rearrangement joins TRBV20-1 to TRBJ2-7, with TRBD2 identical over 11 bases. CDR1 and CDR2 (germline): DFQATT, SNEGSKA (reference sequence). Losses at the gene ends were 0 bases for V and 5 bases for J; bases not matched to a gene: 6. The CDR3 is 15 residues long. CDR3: CSARDTTSGSDEQYF. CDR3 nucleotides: TGCAGTGCTAGAGATACTACTAGCGGGAGCGACGAGCAGTACTTC.

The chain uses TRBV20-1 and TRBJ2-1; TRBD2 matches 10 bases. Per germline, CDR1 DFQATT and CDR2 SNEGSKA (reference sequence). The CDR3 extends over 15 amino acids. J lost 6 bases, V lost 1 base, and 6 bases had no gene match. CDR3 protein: CSARGLAGASNEQFF. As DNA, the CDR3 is TGCAGTGCTAGAGGTCTAGCGGGAGCAAGCAATGAGCAGTTCTTC.

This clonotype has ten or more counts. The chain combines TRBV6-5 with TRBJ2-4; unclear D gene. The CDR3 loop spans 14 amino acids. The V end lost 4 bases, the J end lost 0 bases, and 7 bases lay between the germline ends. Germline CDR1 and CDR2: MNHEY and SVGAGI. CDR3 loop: CASSSPGAKNIQYF. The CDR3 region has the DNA TGTGCCAGCAGTTCTCCAGGAGCCAAAAACATTCAGTACTTC.

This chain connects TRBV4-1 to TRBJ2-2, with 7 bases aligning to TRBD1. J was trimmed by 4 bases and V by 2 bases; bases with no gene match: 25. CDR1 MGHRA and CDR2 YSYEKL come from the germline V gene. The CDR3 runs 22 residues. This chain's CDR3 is CASSQQFLSITGEALRTGELFF. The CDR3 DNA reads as TGCGCCAGCAGCCAACAATTCCTTTCCATTACAGGGGAAGCCCTCCGCACCGGGGAGCTGTTTTTT.

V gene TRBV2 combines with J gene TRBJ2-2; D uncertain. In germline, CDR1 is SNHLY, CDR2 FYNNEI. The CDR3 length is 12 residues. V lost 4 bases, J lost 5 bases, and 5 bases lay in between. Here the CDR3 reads CASSVGTGELFF. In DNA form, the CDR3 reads TGTGCCAGCAGTGTGGGTACCGGGGAGCTGTTTTTT.